The entry that follows covers one T cell receptor (beta chain) sequence. Its antigen is unknown. The assay was immunoSEQ multiplex PCR, and TCRdb's table has in-frame clones only and misses some. Of over 110,000 clones in the sample, 92% were seen once. The data are from a study of T cell responses to AZD1222 COVID-19 vaccine. V lost 10 bases to trimming and J lost 4 bases, with 11 bases between them. This CDR3 contains 13 residues. CDR1 and CDR2 from the germline V gene are LNHDA and SQIVND (reference sequence). Pooling of second doses given at about 4 or about 12 weeks was done. Points from the study as a whole: Spike regions recognized by vaccine-associated CD4 TCRs spanned the protein, led by 160-218 and 743-854. Breadth and depth of Spike-specific TCRs rose after two AZD1222 doses. In a largely white British group with more females than males, clonal diversity was possibly underestimated.

The TCR comes from an adult who received the AZD1222 COVID-19 vaccine. The sequencing here drew on peripheral blood, taken 28 days after the second AZD1222 dose. V is TRBV19 and J is TRBJ2-6; D remains unclear. The CDR3: CATGETGANVLTF. As DNA, the CDR3 is TGTGCCACCGGAGAGACCGGGGCCAACGTCCTGACTTTC.